The 10 T cell receptor beta chains below come from one sample, sequenced in a study of cytomegalovirus exposure and HLA in healthy donors. Researchers ran the PCR with 60 Vbeta and 13 Jbeta primers. Generated by immunoSEQ multiplex PCR, the TCRdb table keeps only in-frame clones and is missing some. The data contain around 300,000 clones, approximately 70% of them singletons. The sequenced sample consisted of PBMCs. Receptor source: a female donor in good health and CMV-seronegative.

The rearrangement joins TRBV19 to TRBJ1-2, with D possibly TRBD1 on 5 matching bases. The V gene lost 5 bases and the J gene lost 7 bases, with 11 bases spanning the gap. Germline CDR1 and CDR2: LNHDA and SQIVND (reference sequence). The CDR3 consists of 12 residues. This chain's CDR3 is CASSSGGVGYTF. In DNA form, the CDR3 reads TGTGCCAGTAGTTCGGGGGGGGTTGGCTACACCTTC.

The rearrangement links TRBV6-1 to TRBJ2-6, with TRBD1 identical over 10 bases. Germline loops: CDR1 MNHNS, CDR2 SASEGT. V shed 2 bases, J shed 0 bases, and the junction held 7 bases outside the gene matches. The CDR3 covers 19 residues. CDR3 sequence reads: CASSEFSGQGSSGANVLTF. CDR3 in DNA: TGTGCCAGCAGTGAATTCTCGGGACAGGGGAGCTCTGGGGCCAACGTCCTGACTTTC.

This clone was seen more than once but under ten times. The gene calls are TRBV19 and TRBJ2-2; TRBD2 matches at 13 bases. From germline, CDR1 is LNHDA and CDR2 SQIVND (reference sequence). V was clipped by 9 bases and J by 0 bases; unmatched bases: 10. The CDR3 sequence is 18 residues long. In DNA form, the CDR3 reads TGTGCCAGACGGACTAGCGGGGGCATCATGTCGAACACCGGGGAGCTGTTTTTT. Protein sequence: CARRTSGGIMSNTGELFF.

The rearrangement uses TRBV4-1 and TRBJ1-4, with TRBD1 as a possible D gene (6 bases). The V gene's germline CDR1 is MGHRA and CDR2 YSYEKL. The ends were cut back, 4 bases at V and 0 bases at J, with 9 bases in the middle. This CDR3 has 15 amino acids. CDR3 loop: CASSRPGATNEKLFF. The DNA for the CDR3 is TGCGCCAGCAGCCGCCCAGGGGCAACTAATGAAAAACTGTTTTTT.

This clone was seen a few times. The J gene is TRBJ2-7, the V gene TRBV7-9, with 9 bases that match TRBD2. This CDR3 has 17 residues. V gave up 4 bases and J gave up 4 bases; unmatched junction bases: 14. Germline CDR1 reads SEHNR; CDR2 reads FQNEAQ (reference sequence). The CDR3 coding sequence is TGTGCCAGCAGCTCTCCTCCCCCGGGACTAGCTAATTACGAGCAGTACTTC. It codes for CASSSPPPGLANYEQYF.

Note on this clone: Other DNA sequences in this specimen translate into the identical CDR3. The chain employs TRBV28 and TRBJ2-7; no reliable D call. CDR1 is MDHEN and CDR2 is SYDVKM in the germline V gene. The germline V and J ends were trimmed by 5 bases and 3 bases, with 8 bases remaining between them. The CDR3 is 12 residues long. Written as DNA, the CDR3 is TGTGCCAGCAGTCCTCGGAGCTACGAGCAGTACTTC. Translated, it gives CASSPRSYEQYF.

This clone was seen a handful of times. The V and J genes are TRBV10-2 and TRBJ1-5; D uncertain. V lost 1 base, J lost 0 bases, and 7 bases lay in between. The CDR3 totals 15 residues. Germline CDR1 reads WSHSY; CDR2 reads SAAADI. Written as DNA, the CDR3 is TGCGCCAGCAGTGAGTTTTCAGGTAGCAATCAGCCCCAGCATTTT. Translating gives CASSEFSGSNQPQHF.

This rearrangement joins TRBV7-9 to TRBJ1-2, with TRBD1 as a possible D gene (6 bases). CDR3 size: 12 residues. Between the trimmed V and J ends, which lost 1 base and 6 bases, there was a span of 6 bases. The V gene's germline CDR1 is SEHNR and CDR2 FQNEAQ (reference sequence). CDR3 region: CASSLDRDGYTF. The CDR3 region has the DNA TGTGCCAGCAGCTTAGACAGGGATGGCTACACCTTC.

The chain combines TRBV5-4 with TRBJ2-7; 7 bases match TRBD1. J gave up 3 bases and V 2 bases, and 2 bases lay outside the gene matches. Germline CDR1 is SGHNT and CDR2 is YYREEE (reference sequence). CDR3 length: 13 residues. The CDR3 DNA sequence: TGTGCCAGCAGCTTTGGGACAGACTACGAGCAGTACTTC. Translation gives CASSFGTDYEQYF.

V usage is TRBV5-1 and J usage is TRBJ2-7; 11 bases are shared with TRBD2. Trimming removed 2 bases from V and 7 bases from J; junction bases left unmatched: 17. Germline CDR1 reads SGHRS; CDR2 reads YFSETQ. The CDR3 consists of 18 residues. CDR3 sequence reads: CASSLGSEGSSGRFEQYF. CDR3 DNA: TGCGCCAGCAGCTTAGGGAGTGAAGGGTCTAGCGGGAGGTTTGAGCAGTACTTC.